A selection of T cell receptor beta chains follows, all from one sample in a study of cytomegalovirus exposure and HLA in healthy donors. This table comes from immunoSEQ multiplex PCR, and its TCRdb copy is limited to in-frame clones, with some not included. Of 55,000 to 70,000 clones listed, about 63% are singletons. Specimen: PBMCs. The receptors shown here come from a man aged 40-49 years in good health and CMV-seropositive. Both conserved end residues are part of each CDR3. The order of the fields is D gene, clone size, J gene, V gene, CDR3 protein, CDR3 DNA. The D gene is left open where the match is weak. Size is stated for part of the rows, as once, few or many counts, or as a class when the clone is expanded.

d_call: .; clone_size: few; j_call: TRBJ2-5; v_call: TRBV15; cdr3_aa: CATSRVRLETQYF; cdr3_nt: TGTGCCACCAGCAGAGTCAGGTTGGAGACCCAGTACTTC
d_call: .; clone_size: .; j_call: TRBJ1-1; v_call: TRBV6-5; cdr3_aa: CASSYPGMVTEAFF; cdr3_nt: TGTGCCAGCAGTTATCCGGGGATGGTCACTGAAGCTTTCTTT
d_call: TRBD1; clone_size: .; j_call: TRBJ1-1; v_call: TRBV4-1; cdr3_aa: CASSRGTGAYTEAFF; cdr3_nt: TGCGCCAGCAGCCGAGGGACAGGGGCGTACACTGAAGCTTTCTTT
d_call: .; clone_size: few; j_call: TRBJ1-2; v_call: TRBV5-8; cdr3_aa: CASSFGWGGAIRYYGYTF; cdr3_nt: TGTGCCAGCAGCTTTGGATGGGGGGGCGCGATTAGGTACTATGGCTACACCTTC
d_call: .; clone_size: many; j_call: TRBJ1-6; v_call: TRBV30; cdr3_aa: CAWSLGQPYSPLHF; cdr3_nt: TGTGCCTGGAGTTTAGGACAGCCCTATTCACCCCTCCACTTT
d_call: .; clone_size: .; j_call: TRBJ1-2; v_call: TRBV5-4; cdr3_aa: CASSLPARGTYGYTF; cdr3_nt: TGTGCCAGCAGCTTACCTGCCAGGGGCACCTATGGCTACACCTTC
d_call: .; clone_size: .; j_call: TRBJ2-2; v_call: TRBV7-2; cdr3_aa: CASSPRTTTRELFF; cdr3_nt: TGTGCCAGCAGCCCCCGGACAACAACCCGGGAGCTGTTTTTT
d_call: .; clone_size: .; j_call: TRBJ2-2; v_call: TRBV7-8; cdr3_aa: CASSLNRDTYTGELFF; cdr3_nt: TGTGCCAGCAGCCTAAACCGGGACACATACACCGGGGAGCTGTTTTTT
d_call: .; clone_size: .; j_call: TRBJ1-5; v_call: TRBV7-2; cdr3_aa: CASSSEREQPQHF; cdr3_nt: TGTGCCAGCAGCTCGGAGAGGGAACAGCCCCAGCATTTT
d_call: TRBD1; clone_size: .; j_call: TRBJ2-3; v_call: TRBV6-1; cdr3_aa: CASSDGTGDTDTQYF; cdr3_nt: TGTGCCAGTAGTGACGGGACAGGGGACACAGATACGCAGTATTTT
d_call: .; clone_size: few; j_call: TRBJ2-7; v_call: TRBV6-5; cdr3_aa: CASGPTGNEQYF; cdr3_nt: TGTGCCAGCGGCCCAACAGGGAACGAGCAGTACTTC
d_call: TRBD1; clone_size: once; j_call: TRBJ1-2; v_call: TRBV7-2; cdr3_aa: CASSRDSVYGYTF; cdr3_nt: TGTGCCAGCAGCAGGGACAGCGTCTATGGCTACACCTTC
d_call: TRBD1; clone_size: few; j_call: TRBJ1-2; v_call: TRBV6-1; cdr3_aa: CASGGTGENYGYTF; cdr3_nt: TGTGCCAGCGGAGGGACAGGAGAAAACTATGGCTACACCTTC
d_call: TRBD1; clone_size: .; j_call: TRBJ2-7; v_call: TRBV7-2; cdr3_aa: CASSWRTGVDYEQYF; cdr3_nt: TGTGCCAGCAGCTGGCGGACAGGGGTGGATTACGAGCAGTACTTC
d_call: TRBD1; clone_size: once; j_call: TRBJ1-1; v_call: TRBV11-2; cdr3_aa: CASSFGGQGNTEAFF; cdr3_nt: TGTGCCAGCAGCTTCGGAGGACAGGGGAACACTGAAGCTTTCTTT
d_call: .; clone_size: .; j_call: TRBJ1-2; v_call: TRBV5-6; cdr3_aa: CASSSGQIYGYTF; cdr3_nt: TGTGCCAGCAGCTCGGGACAAATCTATGGCTACACCTTC
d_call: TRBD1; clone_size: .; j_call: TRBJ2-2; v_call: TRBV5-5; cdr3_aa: CASSLGQGNTGELFF; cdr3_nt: TGTGCCAGCAGCTTGGGACAGGGTAACACCGGGGAGCTGTTTTTT
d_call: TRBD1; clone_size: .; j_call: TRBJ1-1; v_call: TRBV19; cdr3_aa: CASSIGQGGWNTEAFF; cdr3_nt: TGTGCCAGTAGTATCGGACAGGGAGGGTGGAACACTGAAGCTTTCTTT
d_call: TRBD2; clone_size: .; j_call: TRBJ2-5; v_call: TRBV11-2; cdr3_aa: CASSLVSGGAGETQYF; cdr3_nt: TGTGCCAGCAGCTTAGTTAGCGGGGGGGCCGGAGAGACCCAGTACTTC
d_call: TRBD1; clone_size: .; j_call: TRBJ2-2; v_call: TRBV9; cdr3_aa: CASSVESRGRGGELFF; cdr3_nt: TGTGCCAGCAGCGTAGAATCGAGGGGGCGAGGCGGGGAGCTGTTTTTT
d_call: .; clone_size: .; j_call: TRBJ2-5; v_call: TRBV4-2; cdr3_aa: CASSQELDGETQYF; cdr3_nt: TGTGCCAGCAGCCAAGAACTAGACGGAGAGACCCAGTACTTC
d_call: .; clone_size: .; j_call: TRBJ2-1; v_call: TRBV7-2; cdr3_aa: CASSLTQSDNEQFF; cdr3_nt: TGTGCCAGCAGCTTAACCCAGTCTGACAATGAGCAGTTCTTC
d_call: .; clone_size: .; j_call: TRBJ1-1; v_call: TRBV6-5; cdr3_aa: CASTGHKNTEAFF; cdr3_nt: TGTGCCAGCACCGGACACAAGAACACTGAAGCTTTCTTT
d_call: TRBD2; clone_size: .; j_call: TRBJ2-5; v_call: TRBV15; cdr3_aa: CATSREGSGSGAQETQYF; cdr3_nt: TGTGCCACCAGCAGAGAGGGGTCGGGTAGCGGGGCCCAAGAGACCCAGTACTTC
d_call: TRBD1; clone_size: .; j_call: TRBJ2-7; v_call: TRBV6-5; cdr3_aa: CASSKQGAQDEQYF; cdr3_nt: TGTGCCAGCAGTAAACAGGGGGCGCAGGACGAGCAGTACTTC
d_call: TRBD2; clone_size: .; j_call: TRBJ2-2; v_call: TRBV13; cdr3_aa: CASSLALADTGELFF; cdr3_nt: TGTGCCAGCAGCTTAGCACTAGCGGACACCGGGGAGCTGTTTTTT
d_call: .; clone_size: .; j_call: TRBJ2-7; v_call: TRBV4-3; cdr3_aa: CASSQDNRAKQYF; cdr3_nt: TGCGCCAGCAGCCAAGATAACAGGGCCAAACAGTACTTC
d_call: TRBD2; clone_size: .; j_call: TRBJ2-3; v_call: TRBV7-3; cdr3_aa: CASSLSSGGGADTQYF; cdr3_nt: TGTGCCAGCAGCTTAAGTAGCGGGGGGGGAGCAGATACGCAGTATTTT
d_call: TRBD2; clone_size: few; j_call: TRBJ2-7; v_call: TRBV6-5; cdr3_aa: CASSSLAGIYEQYF; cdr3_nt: TGTGCCAGCAGTTCACTAGCGGGAATCTACGAGCAGTACTTC
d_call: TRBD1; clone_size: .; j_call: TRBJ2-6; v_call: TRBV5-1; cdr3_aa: CASRTGSGANVLTF; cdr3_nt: TGCGCCAGTCGGACAGGCTCTGGGGCCAACGTCCTGACTTTC
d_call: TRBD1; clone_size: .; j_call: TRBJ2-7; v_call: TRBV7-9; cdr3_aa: CACRRTGASEQYF; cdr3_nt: TGTGCCTGCCGAAGGACAGGGGCTAGCGAGCAGTACTTC
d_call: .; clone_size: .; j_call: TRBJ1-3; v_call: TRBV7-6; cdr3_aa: CASSLEYGGNTIYF; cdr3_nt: TGTGCCAGCAGCTTAGAATACGGGGGAAACACCATATATTTT
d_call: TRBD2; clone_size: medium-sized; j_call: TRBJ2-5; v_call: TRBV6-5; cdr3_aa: CASSHTSGGQETQYF; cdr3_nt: TGTGCCAGCAGTCATACTAGCGGGGGTCAAGAGACCCAGTACTTC
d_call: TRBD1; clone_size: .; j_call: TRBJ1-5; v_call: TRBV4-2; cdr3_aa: CASSQGTGGNQPQHF; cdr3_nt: TGTGCCAGCAGCCAAGGTACAGGGGGGAATCAGCCCCAGCATTTT
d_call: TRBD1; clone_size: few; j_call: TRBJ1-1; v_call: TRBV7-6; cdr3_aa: CASSLGTGATNTEAFF; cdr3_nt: TGTGCCAGCAGCTTAGGTACAGGGGCCACAAACACTGAAGCTTTCTTT
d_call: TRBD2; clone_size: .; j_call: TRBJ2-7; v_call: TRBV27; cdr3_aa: CASSPAGAHEQYF; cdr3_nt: TGTGCCAGCAGTCCGGCGGGAGCCCACGAGCAGTACTTC
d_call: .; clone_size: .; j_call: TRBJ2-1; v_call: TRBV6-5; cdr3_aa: CASSYQGHNEQFF; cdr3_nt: TGTGCCAGCAGTTACCAGGGGCACAATGAGCAGTTCTTC
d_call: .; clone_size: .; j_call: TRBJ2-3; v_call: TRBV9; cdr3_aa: CASSVLATDTQYF; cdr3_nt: TGTGCCAGCAGCGTACTGGCAACAGATACGCAGTATTTT
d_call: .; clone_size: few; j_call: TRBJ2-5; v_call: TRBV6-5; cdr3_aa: CASRQRGGSETQYF; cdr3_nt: TGTGCCAGCAGGCAAAGGGGTGGGTCCGAGACCCAGTACTTC
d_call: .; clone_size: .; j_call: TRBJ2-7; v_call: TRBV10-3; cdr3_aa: CATGDDSYEQYF; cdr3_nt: TGTGCCACGGGGGATGACTCCTACGAGCAGTACTTC
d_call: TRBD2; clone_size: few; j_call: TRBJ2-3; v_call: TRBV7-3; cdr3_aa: CASNAGGPGGDTQYF; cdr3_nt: TGTGCCAGCAACGCGGGGGGGCCCGGGGGAGATACGCAGTATTTT
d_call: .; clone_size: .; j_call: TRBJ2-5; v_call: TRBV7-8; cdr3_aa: CASSVGRQETQYF; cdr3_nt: TGTGCCAGCAGTGTGGGCAGACAAGAGACCCAGTACTTC
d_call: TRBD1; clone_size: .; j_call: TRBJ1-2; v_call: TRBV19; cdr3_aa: CASYRGNYGYTF; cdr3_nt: TGTGCCAGTTACAGGGGGAACTATGGCTACACCTTC
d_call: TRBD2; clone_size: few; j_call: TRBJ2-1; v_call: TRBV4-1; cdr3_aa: CASSPRTSGYEQFF; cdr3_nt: TGCGCCAGCAGCCCGAGGACTAGCGGTTATGAGCAGTTCTTC
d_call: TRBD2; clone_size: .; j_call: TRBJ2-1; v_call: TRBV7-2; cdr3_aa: CASSPQGLAGGNNEQFF; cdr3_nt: TGTGCCAGCAGCCCTCAGGGCCTAGCGGGAGGTAACAATGAGCAGTTCTTC